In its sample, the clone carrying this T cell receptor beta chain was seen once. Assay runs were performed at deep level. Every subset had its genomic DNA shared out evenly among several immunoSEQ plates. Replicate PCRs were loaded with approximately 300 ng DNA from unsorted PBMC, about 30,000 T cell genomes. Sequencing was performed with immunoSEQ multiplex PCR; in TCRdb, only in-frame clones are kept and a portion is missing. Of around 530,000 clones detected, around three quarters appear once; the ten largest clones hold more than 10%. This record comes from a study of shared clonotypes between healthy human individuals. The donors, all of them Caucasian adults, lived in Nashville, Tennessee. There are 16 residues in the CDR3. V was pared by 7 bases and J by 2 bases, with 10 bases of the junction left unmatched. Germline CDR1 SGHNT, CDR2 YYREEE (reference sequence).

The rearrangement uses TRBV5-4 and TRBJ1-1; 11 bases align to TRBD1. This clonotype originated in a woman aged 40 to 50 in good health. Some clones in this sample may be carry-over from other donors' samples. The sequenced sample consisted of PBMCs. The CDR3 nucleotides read TGTGCCAGCGGTATACCGGGACAGGGGGGAAACACTGAAGCTTTCTTT. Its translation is CASGIPGQGGNTEAFF. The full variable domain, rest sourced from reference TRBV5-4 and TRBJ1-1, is ETGVTQSPTHLIKTRGQQVTLRCSSQSGHNTVSWYQQALGQGPQFIFQYYREEENGRGNFPPRFSGLQFPNYSSELNVNALELDDSALYLCASGIPGQGGNTEAFFGQGTRLTVV.